This T cell receptor beta chain was sequenced in a study of blood T cell repertoires in COVID-19. Study background: Samples came from the United States, Italy and Spain, spanning acute and convalescent COVID-19.

In the study's own analysis: Estimation of nucleated cell counts relied on the amplification of reference gene primers. This table comes from immunoSEQ multiplex PCR, and its TCRdb copy is limited to in-frame clones, with some not included. V, J and clone size derive from that table, while D and trimming were established from the DNA sequence. The sample carries 160,000 or so clones, approximately 93% recorded once. Per germline, CDR1 SGDLS and CDR2 YYNGEE. V was pared by 3 bases and J by 3 bases, with 10 bases between. The CDR3 spans 14 residues. This chain connects TRBV9 to TRBJ2-1; maybe TRBD1 (5 bases). This TCR derives from a woman aged 60-70 years with COVID-19, enrolled during active disease. The sample was peripheral blood. The CDR3: CASSARQNYNEQFF. In DNA form, the CDR3 reads TGTGCCAGCAGCGCCAGACAGAACTACAATGAGCAGTTCTTC.